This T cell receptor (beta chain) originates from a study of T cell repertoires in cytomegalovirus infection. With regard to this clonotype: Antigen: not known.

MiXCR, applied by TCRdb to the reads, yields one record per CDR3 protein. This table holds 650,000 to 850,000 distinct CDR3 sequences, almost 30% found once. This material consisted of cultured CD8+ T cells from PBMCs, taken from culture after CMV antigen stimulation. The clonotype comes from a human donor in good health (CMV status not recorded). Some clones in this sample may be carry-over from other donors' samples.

CDR3 loop: CASTSKGVGTEAFF. CDR3 DNA sequence: TGTGCCAGCACCTCGAAGGGGGTTGGGACTGAAGCTTTCTTT. This rearrangement joins TRBV14 to TRBJ1-1; the D gene is possibly TRBD1 (6 bases). There are 14 residues in the CDR3. Deletions cut 7 bases from V and 5 bases from J, with 17 bases between. CDR1 is SGHDN, CDR2 FVKESK, per germline. Complete variable domain (other parts from reference TRBV14 and TRBJ1-1): EAGVTQFPSHSVIEKGQTVTLRCDPISGHDNLYWYRRVMGKEIKFLLHFVKESKQDESGMPNNRFLAERTGGTYSTLKVQPAELEDSGVYFCASTSKGVGTEAFFGQGTRLTVV.